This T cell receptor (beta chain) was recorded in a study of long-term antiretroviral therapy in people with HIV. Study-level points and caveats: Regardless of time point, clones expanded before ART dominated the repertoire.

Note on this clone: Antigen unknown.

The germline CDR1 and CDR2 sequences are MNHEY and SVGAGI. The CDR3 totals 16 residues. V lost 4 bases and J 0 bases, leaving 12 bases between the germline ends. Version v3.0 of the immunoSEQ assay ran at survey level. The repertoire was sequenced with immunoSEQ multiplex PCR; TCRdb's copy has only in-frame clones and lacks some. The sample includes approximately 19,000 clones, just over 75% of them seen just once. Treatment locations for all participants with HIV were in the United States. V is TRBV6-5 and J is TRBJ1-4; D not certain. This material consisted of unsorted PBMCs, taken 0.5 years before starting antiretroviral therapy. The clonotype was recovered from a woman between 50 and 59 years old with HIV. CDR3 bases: TGTGCCAGCAGTTCCAGCGGGGTTGCAACTAATGAAAAACTGTTTTTT. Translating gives CASSSSGVATNEKLFF.